One sample yielded the 24 T cell receptor beta chains listed below, sequenced in a study of OX40 agonist ivuxolimab in advanced cancers. Using immunoSEQ multiplex PCR, the repertoire was profiled, and TCRdb retains in-frame clones only, with some absent. The sample lists about 21,000 clones, approximately 80% seen once, with about 28% in the top ten. This specimen consisted of CD4+ or CD8+ T cells sorted from blood, obtained in a trial of the OX40 agonist ivuxolimab. The source is an adult with an advanced solid tumor such as melanoma, head and neck, liver or kidney cancer.

This clone has only one observation. The chain recombines TRBV19 with TRBJ2-7, with 7 bases matching TRBD2. The V and J ends lost 8 bases and 2 bases, in that order; junction bases with no gene match: 3. Germline CDR1 is LNHDA and CDR2 is SQIVND (reference sequence). The CDR3 length is 12 residues. The CDR3 DNA reads as TGTGCCAGTTCTAGCGGAACCTACGAGCAGTACTTC. Translation: CASSSGTYEQYF.

In its sample, this clone was seen a few times. The CDR3 is CASSQGQITEAFF. Written as DNA, the CDR3 is TGTGCCAGCAGCCAGGGACAGATCACTGAAGCTTTCTTT. The chain combines TRBV6-1 with TRBJ1-1; 7 nucleotides align to TRBD1. The CDR3 loop spans 13 amino acids. CDR1 and CDR2 (germline): MNHNS, SASEGT. V gave up 6 bases and J gave up 4 bases; unmatched junction bases: 5.

This clone has just a few counts. The CDR3 DNA is TGCGCCAGCAGCTTGGATCGGAGCGGGAACTACGAGCAGTACTTC. Translating it yields CASSLDRSGNYEQYF. The chain has TRBV5-1 and TRBJ2-7; 7 nucleotides agree with TRBD2. In germline, CDR1 is SGHRS, CDR2 YFSETQ. The junction had 6 bases not matched to a gene; V was cut back by 0 bases and J by 3 bases. CDR3 length equals 15 residues.

The J gene is TRBJ2-1, the V gene TRBV27; D perhaps matches TRBD1 (5 bases). Germline V gene sequence: CDR1 MNHEY, CDR2 SMNVEV (reference sequence). V was shortened by 4 bases and J by 7 bases, with 11 bases between the two germline ends. This CDR3 has 13 residues. CDR3 protein: CASSSPGRNEQFF. Here the CDR3 DNA reads TGTGCCAGCAGTTCCCCAGGGCGGAATGAGCAGTTCTTC.

The gene calls are TRBV7-3 and TRBJ2-2; no clear D gene. Germline CDR1 is SGHTA and CDR2 is FQGTGA. CDR3 length: 14 amino acids. With 5 bases removed from V and 2 bases from J, the gap between germline ends came to 9 bases. The CDR3 is CASSITLNTGELFF. DNA for the CDR3: TGTGCCAGCAGCATTACTCTAAACACCGGGGAGCTGTTTTTT.

The V call is TRBV6-5, the J call TRBJ2-1; no firm D call. V was pared by 2 bases and J by 2 bases, with 10 bases between. The CDR3 consists of 15 residues. From germline, CDR1 is MNHEY and CDR2 SVGAGI. CDR3 sequence reads: CASSYMVAAYNEQFF. For the CDR3, the DNA is TGTGCCAGCAGTTACATGGTAGCAGCCTACAATGAGCAGTTCTTC.

The rearrangement links TRBV7-8 to TRBJ2-7; no clear D gene. Trimming cost V 1 base and J 3 bases, with 7 bases left between them. In germline, CDR1 is SGHVS, CDR2 FQNEAQ. The length of the CDR3 is 13 residues. The CDR3 region is CASSLGVNYEQYF. The CDR3 DNA reads as TGTGCCAGCAGCTTAGGGGTGAACTACGAGCAGTACTTC.

Remarks on this clone: A junction end diverges from the germline sequence, so it may reflect a read error. Other DNA sequences in the sample encode the same CDR3. The CDR3 DNA is TGCGCCAGCAGCCTTCAGAACCGGGACGAGCAGTACTTC. Encoded protein: CASSLQNRDEQYF. This sequence joins TRBV7-9 and TRBJ2-7, with no clear D. The germline CDR1 and CDR2 sequences are SEHNR and FQNEAQ (reference sequence). CDR3 size: 13 residues.

The genes are TRBV2 and TRBJ2-7; no firm D call. CDR3 length equals 14 residues. Trimming cost V 3 bases and J 0 bases, with 9 bases left between them. Germline V gene lookup returns CDR1 SNHLY and CDR2 FYNNEI. In DNA form, the CDR3 reads TGTGCCAGCAGTGAGGGTCACTTCTCCTACGAGCAGTACTTC. This sequence encodes CASSEGHFSYEQYF.

This clone was picked up one time. This chain joins TRBV13 and TRBJ1-1; D not certain. This CDR3 is 14 amino acids long. Germline V gene lookup returns CDR1 PRHDT and CDR2 FYEKMQ (reference sequence). V was shortened by 6 bases and J by 4 bases, with 15 bases between the two germline ends. The CDR3 nucleotides are TGTGCCAGCAGTCCCCGTGGAGGGCTCACTGAAGCTTTCTTT. The encoded protein is CASSPRGGLTEAFF. Full variable domain (outside the CDR3, taken from reference TRBV13 and TRBJ1-1): AAGVIQSPRHLIKEKRETATLKCYPIPRHDTVYWYQQGPGQDPQFLISFYEKMQSDKGSIPDRFSAQQFSDYHSELNMSSLELGDSALYFCASSPRGGLTEAFFGQGTRLTVV.

With respect to this clone: Germline is not matched at one junction end, which may reflect a read error. The gene calls are TRBV7-9 and TRBJ2-3; tentative D call: TRBD2 (5 bases). The CDR3 extends over 14 amino acids. Looked up from germline, CDR1 is SEHNR and CDR2 is FQNEAQ (reference sequence). The CDR3 spells CASRLAWELDTQYF. In DNA, the CDR3 is TGTGCCAGCAGGTTAGCGTGGGAGCTCGATACGCAGTATTTT.

This clone is labeled medium-sized. The sample carries other DNA sequences with the same CDR3. This chain links TRBV5-1 with TRBJ1-1; weak D call: TRBD1 (6 bases). Germline V CDR1 and CDR2: SGHRS, YFSETQ. Trimming shortened V by 0 bases and J by 3 bases, and 9 bases separated the two germline ends. CDR3 length: 14 amino acids. Here the CDR3 reads CASSLAGGYTEAFF. CDR3 sequence (DNA): TGCGCCAGCAGCTTGGCCGGGGGCTACACTGAAGCTTTCTTT. Drawing the rest from reference TRBV5-1 and TRBJ1-1, the complete variable domain is KAGVTQTPRYLIKTRGQQVTLSCSPISGHRSVSWYQQTPGQGLQFLFEYFSETQRNKGNFPGRFSGRQFSNSRSEMNVSTLELGDSALYLCASSLAGGYTEAFFGQGTRLTVV.

As regards this clone: The sample contains more than one DNA sequence encoding this CDR3. The rearrangement joins TRBV20-1 to TRBJ1-1; no reliable D call. V was cut by 2 bases and J by 0 bases, with 1 base left in between. The CDR3 consists of 11 residues. Germline assignment: CDR1 DFQATT and CDR2 SNEGSKA (reference sequence). The CDR3 nucleotides read TGCAGTGCTAGAATGAACACTGAAGCTTTCTTT. Translation: CSARMNTEAFF.

This rearrangement joins TRBV5-1 to TRBJ2-7; D possibly corresponds to TRBD1 (6 bases). Trimming left V 4 bases short and J 3 bases short, with 17 bases between. The CDR3 is 15 amino acids. The germline gives CDR1 SGHRS, CDR2 YFSETQ. Here the CDR3 reads CASSITGNRVYEQYF. The CDR3 DNA reads TGCGCCAGCAGCATCACAGGGAATAGGGTCTACGAGCAGTACTTC.

The chain is built from TRBV5-5 and TRBJ2-7; D call uncertain. The CDR3 has 15 residues. Trimming shortened V by 3 bases and J by 2 bases, and 15 bases separated the two germline ends. Per germline, CDR1 SGHKS and CDR2 YYEKEE (reference sequence). In nucleotides, the CDR3 is TGTGCCAGCAGCTCCGGGCTATCCTCCACCTACGAGCAGTACTTC. It is translated as CASSSGLSSTYEQYF.

V and J are TRBV28 and TRBJ2-2, with D hard to call. V dropped 0 bases and J dropped 5 bases, with 4 bases sitting between them. The CDR3 runs to 13 residues. Germline V gives CDR1 MDHEN, CDR2 SYDVKM. The CDR3 spells CASSLWRTGELFF. The CDR3 bases are TGTGCCAGCAGTTTATGGAGGACCGGGGAGCTGTTTTTT.

The chain is built from TRBV6-4 and TRBJ2-6, with D unclear. CDR1 is MRHNA and CDR2 is SNTAGT in the germline V gene. The CDR3 runs 15 residues. Trimming pared 5 bases from V and 0 bases from J, leaving 8 bases between. The CDR3 here is CASSYVSSGANVLTF. CDR3 bases: TGTGCCAGCAGTTATGTGAGCTCTGGGGCCAACGTCCTGACTTTC.

The chain couples TRBV4-1 to TRBJ2-7; 7 bases map to TRBD1. V was clipped by 4 bases and J by 2 bases; unmatched bases: 5. Per the germline V gene, CDR1 is MGHRA and CDR2 is YSYEKL. CDR3 length equals 14 residues. In nucleotides, the CDR3 is TGCGCCAGCAGCCTGGGACAGTCACCCTACGAGCAGTACTTC. Its translation is CASSLGQSPYEQYF.

Concerning this clone itself: Germline and junction disagree at one end, which may indicate a read error. The chain combines TRBV7-6 with TRBJ2-7; no reliable D call. CDR3 size: 13 residues. Germline V gives CDR1 SGHVS, CDR2 FNYEAQ. This chain's CDR3 is CASSLQNRDEQYF. CDR3 nucleotides: TGCGCCAGCAGCCTTCAGAACCGGGACGAGCAGTACTTC.

The chain combines TRBV4-1 with TRBJ2-7; 7 bases agree with TRBD1. Germline CDR1 is MGHRA and CDR2 is YSYEKL. CDR3 length equals 13 residues. V lost 4 bases to trimming and J lost 2 bases; unmatched junction nucleotides: 2. CDR3 sequence reads: CASSPGQTYEQYF. The CDR3 nucleotides read TGCGCCAGCAGCCCGGGACAGACCTACGAGCAGTACTTC.

This clone showed up just a few times. This clone may be a read error of a much larger clone one base away. Other DNA sequences of this sample code for an identical CDR3. The chain couples TRBV5-1 to TRBJ1-1; D gene uncertain. Trimming removed 0 bases from V and 3 bases from J, with 9 bases in between. CDR1 is SGHRS and CDR2 is YFSETQ in the germline V gene. The CDR3 extends over 14 amino acids. The CDR3 sequence: CASSLAGGYTEAFF. The CDR3 DNA follows: TGCGCCAGCAGCTTGGCCGGAGGGTACACTGAAGCTTTCTTT.

This sequence joins TRBV7-9 and TRBJ2-2, with D unclear. V was shortened by 1 base and J by 2 bases, with 8 bases between the two germline ends. Germline CDR1 reads SEHNR; CDR2 reads FQNEAQ (reference sequence). The CDR3 extends over 15 amino acids. CDR3 residues: CASSLVGFNTGELFF. CDR3 coding DNA: TGTGCCAGCAGCTTAGTGGGGTTTAACACCGGGGAGCTGTTTTTT.

This chain links TRBV28 with TRBJ2-1; D may be TRBD2 (5 bases). Trimming removed 5 bases at V and 15 bases at J, with 14 bases between. Per the germline V gene, CDR1 is MDHEN and CDR2 is SYDVKM. This CDR3 is 11 amino acids long. CDR3 in DNA: TGTGCCAGCAGTAATACCGGGAAGGGGTTCTTC. Protein sequence: CASSNTGKGFF.

The chain links TRBV7-9 to TRBJ1-1, with a weak D call TRBD1 (6 bases). The V and J ends lost 6 bases and 4 bases respectively, with 12 bases between them. Germline V lookup: CDR1 SEHNR, CDR2 FQNEAQ (reference sequence). The CDR3 has 13 residues. Here the CDR3 reads CASRLGGLTEAFF. The DNA of the CDR3 is TGTGCCAGCAGGCTAGGGGGGCTCACTGAAGCTTTCTTT.